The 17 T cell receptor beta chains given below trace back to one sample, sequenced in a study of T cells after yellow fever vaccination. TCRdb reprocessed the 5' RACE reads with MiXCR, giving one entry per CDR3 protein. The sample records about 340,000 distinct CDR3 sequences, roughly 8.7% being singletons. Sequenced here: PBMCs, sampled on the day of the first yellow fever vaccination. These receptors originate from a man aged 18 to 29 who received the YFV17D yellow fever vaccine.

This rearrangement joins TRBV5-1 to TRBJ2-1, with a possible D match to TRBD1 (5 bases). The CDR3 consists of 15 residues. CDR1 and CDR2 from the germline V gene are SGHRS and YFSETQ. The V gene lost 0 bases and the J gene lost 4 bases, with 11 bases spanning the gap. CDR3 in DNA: TGCGCCAGCAGCTTGGCAGGGTTTACTTACAATGAGCAGTTCTTC. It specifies CASSLAGFTYNEQFF.

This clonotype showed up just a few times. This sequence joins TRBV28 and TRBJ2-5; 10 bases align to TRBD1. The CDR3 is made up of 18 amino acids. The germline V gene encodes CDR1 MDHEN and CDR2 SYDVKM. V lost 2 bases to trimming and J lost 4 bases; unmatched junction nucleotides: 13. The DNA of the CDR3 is TGTGCCAGCAGTTTACGTCTTACCGGGACAGGGGTAGGAGAGACCCAGTACTTC. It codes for CASSLRLTGTGVGETQYF.

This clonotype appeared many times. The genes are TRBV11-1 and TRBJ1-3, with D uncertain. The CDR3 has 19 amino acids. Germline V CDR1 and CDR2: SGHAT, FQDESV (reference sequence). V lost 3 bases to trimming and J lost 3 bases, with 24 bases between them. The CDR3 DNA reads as TGTGCCAGCAGCTTCACCCCGGACTCTCCCTTCCCCCTTGGAAACACCATATATTTT. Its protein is CASSFTPDSPFPLGNTIYF.

CDR3 protein: CASSQDRGGEETQYF. In DNA, the CDR3 is TGTGCCAGCAGCCAAGATCGGGGGGGAGAGGAGACCCAGTACTTC. The genes are TRBV4-2 and TRBJ2-5; 8 bases map to TRBD2. J lost 5 bases, V lost 0 bases, and 5 bases had no gene match. CDR1 and CDR2 (germline): LGHNA, YNFKEQ. The CDR3 runs to 15 residues.

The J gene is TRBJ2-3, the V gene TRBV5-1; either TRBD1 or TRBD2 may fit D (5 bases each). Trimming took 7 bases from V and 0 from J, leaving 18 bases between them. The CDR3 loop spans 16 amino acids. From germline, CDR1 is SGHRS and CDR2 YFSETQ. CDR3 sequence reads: CASRGPGLKSTDTQYF. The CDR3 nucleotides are TGCGCCAGCCGAGGGCCAGGGTTGAAGAGCACAGATACGCAGTATTTT. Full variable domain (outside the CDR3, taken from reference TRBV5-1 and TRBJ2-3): KAGVTQTPRYLIKTRGQQVTLSCSPISGHRSVSWYQQTPGQGLQFLFEYFSETQRNKGNFPGRFSGRQFSNSRSEMNVSTLELGDSALYLCASRGPGLKSTDTQYFGPGTRLTVL.

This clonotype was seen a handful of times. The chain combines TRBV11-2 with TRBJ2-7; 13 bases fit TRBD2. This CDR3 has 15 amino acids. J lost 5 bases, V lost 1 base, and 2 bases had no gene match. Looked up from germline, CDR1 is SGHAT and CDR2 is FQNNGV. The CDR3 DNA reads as TGTGCCAGCAGCTTAGCGGGACTAGCGGGAAACGAGCAGTACTTC. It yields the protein CASSLAGLAGNEQYF.

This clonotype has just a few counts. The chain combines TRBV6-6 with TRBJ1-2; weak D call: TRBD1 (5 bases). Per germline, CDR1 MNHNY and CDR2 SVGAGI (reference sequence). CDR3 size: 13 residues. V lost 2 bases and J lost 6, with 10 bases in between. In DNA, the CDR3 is TGTGCCAGCAGTTACGGAGGGGCTGATGGCTACACCTTC. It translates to CASSYGGADGYTF.

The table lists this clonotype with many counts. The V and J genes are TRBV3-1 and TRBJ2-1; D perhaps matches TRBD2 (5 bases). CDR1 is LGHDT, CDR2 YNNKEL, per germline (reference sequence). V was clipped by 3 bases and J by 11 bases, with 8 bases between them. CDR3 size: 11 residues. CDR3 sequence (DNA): TGTGCCAGCAGCCACGGAGGACAGCAGTTCTTC. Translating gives CASSHGGQQFF.

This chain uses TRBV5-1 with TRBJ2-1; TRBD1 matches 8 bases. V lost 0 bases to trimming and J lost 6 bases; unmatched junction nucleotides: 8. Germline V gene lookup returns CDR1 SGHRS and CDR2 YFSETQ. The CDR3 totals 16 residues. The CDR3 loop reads CASSLGSGTGGNEQFF. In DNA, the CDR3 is TGCGCCAGCAGCTTGGGTAGTGGGACAGGCGGCAATGAGCAGTTCTTC. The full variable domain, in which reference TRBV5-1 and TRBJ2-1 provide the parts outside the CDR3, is KAGVTQTPRYLIKTRGQQVTLSCSPISGHRSVSWYQQTPGQGLQFLFEYFSETQRNKGNFPGRFSGRQFSNSRSEMNVSTLELGDSALYLCASSLGSGTGGNEQFFGPGTRLTVL.

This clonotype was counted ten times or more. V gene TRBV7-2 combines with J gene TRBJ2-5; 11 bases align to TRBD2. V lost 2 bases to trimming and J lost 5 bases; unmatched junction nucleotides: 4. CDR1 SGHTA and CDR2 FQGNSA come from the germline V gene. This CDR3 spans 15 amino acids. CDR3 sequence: CASSLPLAGVETQYF. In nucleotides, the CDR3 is TGTGCCAGCAGCTTACCACTAGCGGGGGTGGAGACCCAGTACTTC. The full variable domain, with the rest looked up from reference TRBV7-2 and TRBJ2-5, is GAGVSQSPSNKVTEKGKDVELRCDPISGHTALYWYRQSLGQGLEFLIYFQGNSAPDKSGLPSDRFSAERTGGSVSTLTIQRTQQEDSAVYLCASSLPLAGVETQYFGPGTRLLVL.

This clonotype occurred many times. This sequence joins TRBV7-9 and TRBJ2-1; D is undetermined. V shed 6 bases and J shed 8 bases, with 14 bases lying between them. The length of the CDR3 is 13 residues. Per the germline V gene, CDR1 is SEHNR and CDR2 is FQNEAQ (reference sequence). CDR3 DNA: TGTGCCAGCAGTCAACAAAATCAGGATGAGCAGTTCTTC. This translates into CASSQQNQDEQFF.

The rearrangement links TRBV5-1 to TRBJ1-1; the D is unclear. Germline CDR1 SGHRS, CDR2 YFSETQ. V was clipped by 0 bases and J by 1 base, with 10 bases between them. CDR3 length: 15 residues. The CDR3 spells CASSLVAGPNTEAFF. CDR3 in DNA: TGCGCCAGCAGCTTGGTGGCAGGACCGAACACTGAAGCTTTCTTT.

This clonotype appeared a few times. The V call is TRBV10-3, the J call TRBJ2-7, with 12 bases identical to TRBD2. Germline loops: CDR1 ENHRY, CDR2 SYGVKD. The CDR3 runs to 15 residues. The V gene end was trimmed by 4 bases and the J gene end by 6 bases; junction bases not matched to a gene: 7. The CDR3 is CAISGSSGGVGEQYV. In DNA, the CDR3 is TGTGCCATCAGTGGGTCTAGCGGGGGGGTTGGCGAGCAGTACGTC.

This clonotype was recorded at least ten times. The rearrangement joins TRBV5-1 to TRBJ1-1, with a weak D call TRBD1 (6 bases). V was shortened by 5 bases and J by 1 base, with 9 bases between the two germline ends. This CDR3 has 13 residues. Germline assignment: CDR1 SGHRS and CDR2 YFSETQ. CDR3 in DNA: TGCGCCAGCAGAATACAGGGGAACACTGAAGCTTTCTTT. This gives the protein CASRIQGNTEAFF.

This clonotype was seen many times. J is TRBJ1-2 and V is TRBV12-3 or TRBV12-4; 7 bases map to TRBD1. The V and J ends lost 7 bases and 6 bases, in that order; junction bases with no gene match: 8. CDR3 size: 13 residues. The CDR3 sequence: CASTHRGFNGYTF. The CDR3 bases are TGTGCCAGCACCCACAGGGGCTTTAATGGCTACACCTTC.

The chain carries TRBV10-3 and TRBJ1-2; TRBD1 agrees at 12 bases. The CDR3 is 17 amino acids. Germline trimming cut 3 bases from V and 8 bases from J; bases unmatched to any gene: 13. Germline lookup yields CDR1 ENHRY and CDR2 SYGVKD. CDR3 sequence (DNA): TGTGCCATCAGTGATGGATCACGAAGGGACAGGGGGCTCGGCTACACCTTC. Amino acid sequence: CAISDGSRRDRGLGYTF.

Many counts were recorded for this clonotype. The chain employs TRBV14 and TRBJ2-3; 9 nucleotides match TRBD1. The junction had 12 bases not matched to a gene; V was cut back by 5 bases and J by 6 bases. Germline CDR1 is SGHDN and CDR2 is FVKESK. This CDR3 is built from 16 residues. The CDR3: CASSTVQGQGVDTQYF. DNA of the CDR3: TGTGCCAGCAGCACCGTCCAGGGACAGGGAGTCGATACGCAGTATTTT.